These T cell receptor beta chains were read from a single sample in a study of memory CD4+ T cells and cytomegalovirus serostatus. Method: immunoSEQ multiplex PCR; TCRdb's copy keeps in-frame clones and lacks some. Found here are some 56,000 clones, 82% of them singletons; the top ten hold around 0.38%. The specimen sequenced was memory CD4+ T cells from blood. The receptors originated from an adult in good health and CMV-seronegative. The conserved cysteine and the conserved F or W are not part of the CDR3 here. Size values are once, few and many counts, or a class for expanded clones, and some rows have none.

v_gene: TRBV10-3; abundance: NA; j_gene: TRBJ1-6; CDR3aa: AISETLPGLYNSPLH
v_gene: TRBV11-3; abundance: NA; j_gene: TRBJ2-2; CDR3aa: ASSLGTTSTGELF
v_gene: TRBV19; abundance: NA; j_gene: TRBJ2-3; CDR3aa: ASSTPWRGRDTQY
v_gene: TRBV5-4; abundance: once; j_gene: TRBJ2-5; CDR3aa: ASSFLGGGANGETQY
v_gene: TRBV29-1; abundance: NA; j_gene: TRBJ1-3; CDR3aa: SVGGTGSGNTIY
v_gene: TRBV5-6; abundance: NA; j_gene: TRBJ2-1; CDR3aa: ASDTLAGAPGFGNEQF
v_gene: TRBV18; abundance: NA; j_gene: TRBJ1-4; CDR3aa: ASSLSNEKLF
v_gene: TRBV5-4; abundance: few; j_gene: TRBJ1-6; CDR3aa: ASSSPPGSSYNSPLH
v_gene: TRBV5-1; abundance: NA; j_gene: TRBJ2-7; CDR3aa: ASSLGGNYEQY
v_gene: TRBV7-2; abundance: NA; j_gene: TRBJ1-2; CDR3aa: ASSSGTGGYT
v_gene: TRBV6-5; abundance: NA; j_gene: TRBJ1-6; CDR3aa: ASSYTGYNSPLH
v_gene: TRBV4-2; abundance: NA; j_gene: TRBJ1-1; CDR3aa: ASSLLRGNTEAF
v_gene: TRBV7-6; abundance: NA; j_gene: TRBJ2-7; CDR3aa: ASSLTGRSEQY
v_gene: TRBV28; abundance: NA; j_gene: TRBJ1-1; CDR3aa: ASSLRGSTEAF
v_gene: TRBV30; abundance: NA; j_gene: TRBJ2-1; CDR3aa: AWSLTGTGGVYEQF
v_gene: TRBV10-3; abundance: few; j_gene: TRBJ1-1; CDR3aa: ATGPLHTEAF
v_gene: TRBV5-1; abundance: NA; j_gene: TRBJ2-1; CDR3aa: ASSYDSSYNEQF
v_gene: TRBV5-4; abundance: NA; j_gene: TRBJ2-2; CDR3aa: ASSLRGGQANTGELF
v_gene: TRBV5-1; abundance: NA; j_gene: TRBJ1-4; CDR3aa: ASSLEGQGNEKLF
v_gene: TRBV19; abundance: NA; j_gene: TRBJ2-6; CDR3aa: ASSRDRGFTGANVLT
v_gene: TRBV19; abundance: medium-sized; j_gene: TRBJ2-7; CDR3aa: ASKGQGHEQY
v_gene: TRBV30; abundance: NA; j_gene: TRBJ1-2; CDR3aa: AWSQAPFGYT
v_gene: TRBV28; abundance: NA; j_gene: TRBJ1-1; CDR3aa: ASSSRQGTTEAF
v_gene: TRBV29-1; abundance: NA; j_gene: TRBJ1-1; CDR3aa: SVGFGAEAF
v_gene: TRBV7-6; abundance: NA; j_gene: TRBJ1-1; CDR3aa: ASSPGPANTEAF
v_gene: TRBV7-3; abundance: NA; j_gene: TRBJ2-7; CDR3aa: ASTKSILGDRSYEQY
v_gene: TRBV4-2; abundance: NA; j_gene: TRBJ1-3; CDR3aa: ASSRSSGTGVGNTIY
v_gene: TRBV5-6; abundance: NA; j_gene: TRBJ2-2; CDR3aa: ASSLGLAGGSTGELF
v_gene: TRBV20-1; abundance: NA; j_gene: TRBJ1-2; CDR3aa: SEGSNYGYT
v_gene: TRBV28; abundance: NA; j_gene: TRBJ1-1; CDR3aa: ASRTGGWNTEAF
v_gene: TRBV5-1; abundance: NA; j_gene: TRBJ2-7; CDR3aa: ASSLGQGASEQY